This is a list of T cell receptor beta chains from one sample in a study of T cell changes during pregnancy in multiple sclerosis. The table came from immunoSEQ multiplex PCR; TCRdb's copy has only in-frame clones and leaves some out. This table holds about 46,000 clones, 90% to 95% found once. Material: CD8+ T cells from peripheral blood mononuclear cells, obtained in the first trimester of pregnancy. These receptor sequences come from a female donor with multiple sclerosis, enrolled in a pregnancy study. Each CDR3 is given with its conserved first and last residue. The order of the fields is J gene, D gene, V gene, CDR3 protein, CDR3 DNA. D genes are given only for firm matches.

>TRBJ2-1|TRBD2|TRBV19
CASSIGDSGGNEQFF
TGTGCCAGTAGTATAGGCGATAGCGGGGGGAATGAGCAGTTCTTC
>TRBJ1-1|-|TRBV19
CASSPRQAGSSEAFF
TGTGCCAGTAGTCCACGACAAGCCGGATCGTCAGAAGCTTTCTTT
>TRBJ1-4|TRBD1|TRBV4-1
CASSDLPGQGREKLFF
TGCGCCAGCAGCGACCTCCCGGGACAGGGTAGAGAAAAACTGTTTTTT
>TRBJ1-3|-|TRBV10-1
CASSERTANFYSGNTIYF
TGCGCCAGCAGTGAGAGGACAGCTAATTTTTACTCTGGAAACACCATATATTTT
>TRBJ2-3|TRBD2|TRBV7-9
CASSSFPQVAGETDTQYF
TGTGCCAGCAGCTCCTTCCCCCAAGTAGCGGGAGAAACAGATACGCAGTATTTT
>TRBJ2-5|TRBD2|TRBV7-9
CATSGGNQETQYF
TGTGCCACCTCGGGGGGGAATCAAGAGACCCAGTACTTC
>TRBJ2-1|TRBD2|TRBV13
CASSLGLADNEQFF
TGTGCCAGCAGCTTAGGGCTAGCGGACAATGAGCAGTTCTTC
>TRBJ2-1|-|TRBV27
CASSNREPTSYNEQFF
TGTGCCAGCAGTAATCGGGAACCCACCTCCTACAATGAGCAGTTCTTC
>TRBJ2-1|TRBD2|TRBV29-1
CSVDGWGGGSYNEQFF
TGCAGCGTTGACGGTTGGGGCGGGGGCTCCTACAATGAGCAGTTCTTC
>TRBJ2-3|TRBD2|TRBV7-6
CASSGRRGLAGTDTQYF
TGTGCCAGCAGCGGAAGGCGAGGGCTAGCGGGAACAGATACGCAGTATTTT
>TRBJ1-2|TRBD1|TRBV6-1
CASSEVAAGGYGYTF
TGTGCCAGCAGTGAAGTGGCGGCAGGGGGCTATGGCTACACCTTC
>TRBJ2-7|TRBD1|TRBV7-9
CASSPRVQGDPYEQYF
TGTGCCAGCAGCCCGAGGGTGCAGGGGGATCCCTACGAGCAGTACTTC
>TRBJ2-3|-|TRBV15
CATSRPPGRASTDTQYF
TGTGCCACCAGCAGACCACCGGGCAGGGCTAGCACAGATACGCAGTATTTT